This T cell receptor beta chain was obtained from a study of blood T cell repertoires in COVID-19. Generated by immunoSEQ multiplex PCR, the TCRdb table keeps only in-frame clones and is missing some. The sample contains roughly 53,000 clones, approximately 91% of which appear only once. There are 14 residues in the CDR3. V was clipped by 6 bases and J by 4 bases, with 13 bases between them. Per the germline V gene, CDR1 is ENHRY and CDR2 is SYGVKD. The V gene is TRBV10-3, the J gene TRBJ1-3; tentative D call: TRBD1 (6 bases). Specimen: peripheral blood. The TCR comes from a human donor in a cohort sampled during active COVID-19. CDR3 in amino acids: CAIRQTGPGNTIYF. CDR3 in DNA: TGTGCCATCAGACAAACAGGGCCGGGAAACACCATATATTTT.